Below are 9 T cell receptor beta chains sequenced from a single sample in a study of early T cells in non-severe SARS-CoV-2 infection (dated by TCRdb to about 2021). The library was made by 5' RACE. These reads were obtained on a NextSeq 500. TCRdb reprocessed the public reads (quality trimming at Q25 with fastp, clone calling with MiXCR) and kept in-frame beta chains. Rows are unified per CDR3 protein, each entry keeping the most common DNA and genes. For this sample there are approximately 38,000 distinct CDR3 sequences; about 3.9% appear just once. The top ten constitute about 6.3% of the sample. The sequencing sample was made of whole blood. These TCRs come from an adult who was a healthcare worker with PCR-confirmed SARS-CoV-2 infection or an uninfected control (not recorded which).

Notes on this clonotype: A much larger clone is a single base away; this may be a read error. This chain uses TRBV12-5 with TRBJ2-1; D is unresolved. In germline, CDR1 is LGHNT, CDR2 FRNRAP. The CDR3 sequence is 11 residues long. CDR3 region: CESLSNNEQFF. The CDR3 nucleotides are TGTGAGTCCTTATCCAACAATGAGCAGTTCTTC.

This clonotype was found many times. The chain links TRBV18 to TRBJ2-5; TRBD2 matches 7 bases. Germline values: CDR1 KGHSH, CDR2 LQKENI. The CDR3 covers 18 residues. Trimming removed 2 bases from V and 2 bases from J; junction bases left unmatched: 14. The CDR3: CASSPRMSGDPPQETQYF. CDR3 bases: TGTGCCAGCTCACCAAGAATGAGCGGGGATCCCCCACAAGAGACCCAGTACTTC. Together with reference TRBV18 and TRBJ2-5, the CDR3 gives the full variable domain: NAGVMQNPRHLVRRRGQEARLRCSPMKGHSHVYWYRQLPEEGLKFMVYLQKENIIDESGMPKERFSAEFPKEGPSILRIQQVVRGDSAAYFCASSPRMSGDPPQETQYFGPGTRLLVL.

This clonotype was seen a handful of times. The genes are TRBV3-1 and TRBJ2-3; 10 nucleotides align to TRBD2. Trimming at V came to 4 bases and at J to 5 bases, leaving 12 bases not matched to a gene. The CDR3 extends over 17 amino acids. Germline lookup yields CDR1 LGHDT and CDR2 YNNKEL (reference sequence). CDR3 bases: TGTGCCAGCAGCCCTACCCGCGGGCTAGCGGGAGAAGATACGCAGTATTTT. Protein: CASSPTRGLAGEDTQYF.

This clonotype was counted at least ten times. J is TRBJ2-5 and V is TRBV28, with D possibly being TRBD2 (6 bases). Germline V CDR1 and CDR2: MDHEN, SYDVKM. This CDR3 is built from 13 residues. V dropped 8 bases and J dropped 4 bases, with 14 bases sitting between them. CDR3 amino acids: CASYSFGGETQYF. The CDR3 DNA reads as TGTGCCAGCTACTCCTTCGGGGGAGAGACCCAGTACTTC.

This clonotype was picked up a small number of times. DNA of the CDR3: TGTGCCAGCGAGACGCCGGGACTAGCGTCAGACGAGCAGTACTTC. It yields the protein CASETPGLASDEQYF. V and J are TRBV2 and TRBJ2-7; 10 bases agree with TRBD2. The CDR3 has 15 residues. The germline gives CDR1 SNHLY, CDR2 FYNNEI. Losses at the gene ends were 8 bases for V and 5 bases for J; bases not matched to a gene: 12.

At least ten counts were recorded for this clonotype. This sequence joins TRBV6-6 and TRBJ2-3; 10 positions match TRBD1. CDR3 length: 17 residues. The germline V gene encodes CDR1 MNHNY and CDR2 SVGAGI (reference sequence). Germline trimming cut 7 bases from V and 6 bases from J; bases unmatched to any gene: 16. CDR3 coding DNA: TGTGCCAGCAATCTGGGAACTACGACAGGGGGCGAGGATACGCAGTATTTT. It is translated as CASNLGTTTGGEDTQYF.

This clonotype has a count of ten or more. This chain links TRBV5-6 with TRBJ2-7; 9 bases are a match to TRBD1. The CDR3 is 14 residues long. V gave up 4 bases and J gave up 3 bases; unmatched junction bases: 5. Germline CDR1 reads SGHDT; CDR2 reads YYEEEE. CDR3 bases: TGTGCCAGCAGCCCCCGGGACAGGGACTACGAGCAGTACTTC. This gives the protein CASSPRDRDYEQYF.

The rearrangement uses TRBV7-3 and TRBJ2-3, with 11 bases matching TRBD2. The CDR3 has 15 amino acids. The germline V gene encodes CDR1 SGHTA and CDR2 FQGTGA. Losses at the gene ends were 3 bases for V and 3 bases for J; bases not matched to a gene: 2. As DNA, the CDR3 is TGTGCCAGCAGCTTTATAGCGGGAGGGACAGATACGCAGTATTTT. Translation gives CASSFIAGGTDTQYF. Based on the CDR3 plus reference TRBV7-3 and TRBJ2-3, the full variable domain is GAGVSQTPSNKVTEKGKYVELRCDPISGHTALYWYRQSLGQGPEFLIYFQGTGAADDSGLPNDRFFAVRPEGSVSTLKIQRTERGDSAVYLCASSFIAGGTDTQYFGPGTRLTVL.

This clonotype was picked up many times. The chain employs TRBV30 and TRBJ1-2; possible D gene TRBD1, 6 bases. The CDR3 length is 14 residues. Looked up from germline, CDR1 is GTSNPN and CDR2 is SVGIG (reference sequence). Trimming left V 3 bases short and J 5 bases short, with 16 bases between. This chain's CDR3 is CAWRLAGGAYGYTF. Here the CDR3 DNA reads TGTGCCTGGAGGCTTGCCGGGGGGGCTTATGGCTACACCTTC.